This T cell receptor beta chain is drawn from a study of cytomegalovirus exposure and HLA in healthy donors. Produced via immunoSEQ multiplex PCR; TCRdb's table is partial and in-frame only. In the table there are approximately 65,000 clones, about 96% of which are singletons. As to this clone: The antigen remains undetermined.

V shed 1 base and J shed 5 bases, with 8 bases lying between them. From germline, CDR1 is SEHNR and CDR2 FQNEAQ (reference sequence). This CDR3 has 13 amino acids. Donors came from a validation cohort of approximately 110 subjects, distinct from the first 666-subject cohort. General study results and limits: Cytomegalovirus-associated status was assigned to approximately 160 TCR beta chains. Later, an analysis found that TCR clusters from the first cohort tended to co-occur in the 120 validation repertoires. Through in vitro validation, three CMV-associated chains were shown to be specific for CMV antigens.

Sequenced input: PBMCs. The rearrangement joins TRBV7-9 to TRBJ1-1, with D perhaps TRBD1 (6 bases). The clonotype comes from a man aged 18-30 years in good health and CMV-seronegative. In nucleotides, the CDR3 is TGTGCCAGCAGCTTAGTACAGGGAACTGAAGCTTTCTTT. Encoded protein: CASSLVQGTEAFF.